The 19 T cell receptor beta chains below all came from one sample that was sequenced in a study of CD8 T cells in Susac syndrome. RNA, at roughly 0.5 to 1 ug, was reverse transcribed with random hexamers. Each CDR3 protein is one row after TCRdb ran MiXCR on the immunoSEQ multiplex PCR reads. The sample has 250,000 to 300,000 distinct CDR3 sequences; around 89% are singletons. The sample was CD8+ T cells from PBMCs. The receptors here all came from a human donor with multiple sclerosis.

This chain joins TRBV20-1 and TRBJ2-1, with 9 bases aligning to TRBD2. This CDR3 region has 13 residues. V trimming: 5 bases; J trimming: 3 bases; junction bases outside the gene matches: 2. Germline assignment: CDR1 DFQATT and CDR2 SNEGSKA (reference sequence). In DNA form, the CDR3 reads TGCAGTGCTGGTAGCGGGAGCTACAATGAGCAGTTCTTC. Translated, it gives CSAGSGSYNEQFF.

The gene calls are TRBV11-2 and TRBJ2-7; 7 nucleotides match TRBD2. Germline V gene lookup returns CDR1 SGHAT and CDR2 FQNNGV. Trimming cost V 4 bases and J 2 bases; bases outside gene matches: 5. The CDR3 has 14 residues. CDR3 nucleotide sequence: TGTGCCAGCAGCTGGGGAGGACTAGCCTACGAGCAGTACTTC. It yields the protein CASSWGGLAYEQYF.

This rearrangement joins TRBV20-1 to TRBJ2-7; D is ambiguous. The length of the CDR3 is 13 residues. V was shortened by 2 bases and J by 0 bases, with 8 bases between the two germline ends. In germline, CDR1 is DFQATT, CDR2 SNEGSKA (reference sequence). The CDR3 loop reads CSARTLSSYEQYF. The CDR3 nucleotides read TGCAGTGCTAGAACGCTTAGCTCCTACGAGCAGTACTTC.

The CDR3 sequence is CASSISTEAFF. The CDR3 DNA sequence: TGTGCCAGCAGTATCAGCACTGAAGCTTTCTTT. The chain employs TRBV6-1 and TRBJ1-1, with D uncertain. V gave up 5 bases and J gave up 4 bases, with 5 bases separating them. The CDR3 has 11 residues. Per germline, CDR1 MNHNS and CDR2 SASEGT.

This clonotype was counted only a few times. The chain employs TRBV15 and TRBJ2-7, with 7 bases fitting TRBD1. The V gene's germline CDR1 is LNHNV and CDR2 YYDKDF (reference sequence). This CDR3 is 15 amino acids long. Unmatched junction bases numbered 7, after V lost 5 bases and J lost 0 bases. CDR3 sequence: CATSREGALSYEQYF. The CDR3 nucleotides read TGTGCCACCAGCCGTGAGGGGGCCCTCTCCTACGAGCAGTACTTC.

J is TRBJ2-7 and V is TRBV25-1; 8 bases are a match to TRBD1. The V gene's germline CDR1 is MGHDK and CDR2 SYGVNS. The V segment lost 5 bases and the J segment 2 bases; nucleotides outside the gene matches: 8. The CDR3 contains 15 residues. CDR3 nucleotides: TGTGCCAGCAGTTCCCGGGACAGGAACCCCTACGAGCAGTACTTC. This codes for CASSSRDRNPYEQYF.

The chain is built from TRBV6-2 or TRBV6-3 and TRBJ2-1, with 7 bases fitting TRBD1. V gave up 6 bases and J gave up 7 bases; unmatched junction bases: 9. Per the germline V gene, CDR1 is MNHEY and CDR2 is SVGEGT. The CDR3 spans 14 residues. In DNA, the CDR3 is TGTGCCAGCAGCGGCCCGGTCAGGGGGAATGAGCAGTTCTTC. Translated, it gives CASSGPVRGNEQFF.

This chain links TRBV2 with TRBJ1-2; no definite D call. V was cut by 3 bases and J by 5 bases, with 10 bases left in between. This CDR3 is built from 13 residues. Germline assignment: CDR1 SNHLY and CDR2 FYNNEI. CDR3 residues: CASSEATAYGYTF. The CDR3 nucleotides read TGTGCCAGCAGTGAGGCAACAGCTTATGGCTACACCTTC.

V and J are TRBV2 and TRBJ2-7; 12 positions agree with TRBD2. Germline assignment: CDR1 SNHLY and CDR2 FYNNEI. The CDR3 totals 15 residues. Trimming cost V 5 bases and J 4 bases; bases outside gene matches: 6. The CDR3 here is CASSLLAGGRYEQYF. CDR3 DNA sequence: TGTGCCAGCAGTCTACTAGCGGGAGGTCGATACGAGCAGTACTTC.

The CDR3 DNA reads TGTGCCAGCACCGGACTAGCGGACTACAATGAGCAGTTCTTC. This encodes CASTGLADYNEQFF. V and J are TRBV27 and TRBJ2-1; 10 nucleotides align to TRBD2. The CDR3 is made up of 14 amino acids. Germline V lookup: CDR1 MNHEY, CDR2 SMNVEV (reference sequence). The ends lost 7 bases at V and 3 bases at J; junction bases unmatched: 3.

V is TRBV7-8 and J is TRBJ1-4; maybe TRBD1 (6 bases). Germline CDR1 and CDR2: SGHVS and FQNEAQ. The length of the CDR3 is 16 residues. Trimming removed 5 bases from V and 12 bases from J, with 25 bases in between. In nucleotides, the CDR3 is TGTGCCAGCAGCCCCGCCCAAGGGGGGACCCCGAGGGAACTGTTTTTT. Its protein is CASSPAQGGTPRELFF. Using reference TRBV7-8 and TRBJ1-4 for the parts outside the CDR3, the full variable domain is GAGVSQSPRYKVAKRGQDVALRCDPISGHVSLFWYQQALGQGPEFLTYFQNEAQLDKSGLPSDRFFAERPEGSVSTLKIQRTQQEDSAVYLCASSPAQGGTPRELFFGSGTQLSVL.

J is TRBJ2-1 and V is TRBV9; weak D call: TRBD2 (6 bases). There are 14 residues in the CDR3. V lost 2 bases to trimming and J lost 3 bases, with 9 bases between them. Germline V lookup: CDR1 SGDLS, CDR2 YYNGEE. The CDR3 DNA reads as TGTGCCAGCAGCGTGAGACTAGACTACAATGAGCAGTTCTTC. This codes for CASSVRLDYNEQFF.

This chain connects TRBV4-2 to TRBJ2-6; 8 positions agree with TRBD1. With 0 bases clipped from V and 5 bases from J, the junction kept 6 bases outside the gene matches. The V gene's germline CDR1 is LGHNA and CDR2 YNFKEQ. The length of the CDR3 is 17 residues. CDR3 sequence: CASSQDFGTGWANVLTF. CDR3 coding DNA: TGTGCCAGCAGCCAAGATTTCGGGACAGGTTGGGCCAACGTCCTGACTTTC.

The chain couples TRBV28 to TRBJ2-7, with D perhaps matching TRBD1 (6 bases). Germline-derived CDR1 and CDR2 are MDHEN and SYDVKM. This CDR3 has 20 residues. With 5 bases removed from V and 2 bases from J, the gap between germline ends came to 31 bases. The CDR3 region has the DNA TGTGCCAGCAGTGTATCTCTTGGGGGCATCGGTATCGTAAGACCCTACGAGCAGTACTTC. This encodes CASSVSLGGIGIVRPYEQYF.

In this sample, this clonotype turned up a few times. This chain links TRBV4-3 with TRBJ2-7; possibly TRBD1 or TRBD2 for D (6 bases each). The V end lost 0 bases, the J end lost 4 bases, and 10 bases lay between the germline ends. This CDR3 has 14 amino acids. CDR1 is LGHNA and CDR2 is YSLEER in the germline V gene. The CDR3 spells CASSQDRGDYEQYF. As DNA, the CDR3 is TGCGCCAGCAGCCAAGATAGGGGGGATTACGAGCAGTACTTC.

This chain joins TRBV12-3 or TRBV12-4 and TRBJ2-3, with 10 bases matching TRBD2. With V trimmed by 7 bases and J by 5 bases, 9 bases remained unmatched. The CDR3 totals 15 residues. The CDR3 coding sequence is TGTGCCAGCACCACGGAGCGGGGGGGCCAAGATACGCAGTATTTT. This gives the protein CASTTERGGQDTQYF.

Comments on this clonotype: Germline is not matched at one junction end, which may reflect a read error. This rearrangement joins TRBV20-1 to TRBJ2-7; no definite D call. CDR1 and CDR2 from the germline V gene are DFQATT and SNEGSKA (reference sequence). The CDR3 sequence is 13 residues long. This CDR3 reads CSARSPHGYGQYF. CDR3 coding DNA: TGCAGTGCTAGGTCCCCGCACGGCTACGGGCAGTACTTC.

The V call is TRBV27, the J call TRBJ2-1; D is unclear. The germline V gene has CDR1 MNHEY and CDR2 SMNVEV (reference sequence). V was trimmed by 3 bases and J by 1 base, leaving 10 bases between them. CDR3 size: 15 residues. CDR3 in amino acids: CASSLAVSSYNEQFF. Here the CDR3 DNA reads TGTGCCAGCAGTTTGGCGGTTTCTTCCTACAATGAGCAGTTCTTC.

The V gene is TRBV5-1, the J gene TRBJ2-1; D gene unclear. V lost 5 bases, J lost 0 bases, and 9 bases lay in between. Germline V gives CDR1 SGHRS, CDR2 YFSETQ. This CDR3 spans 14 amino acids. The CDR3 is CASRPRRSYNEQFF. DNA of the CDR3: TGCGCCAGCAGGCCGAGACGCTCCTACAATGAGCAGTTCTTC.